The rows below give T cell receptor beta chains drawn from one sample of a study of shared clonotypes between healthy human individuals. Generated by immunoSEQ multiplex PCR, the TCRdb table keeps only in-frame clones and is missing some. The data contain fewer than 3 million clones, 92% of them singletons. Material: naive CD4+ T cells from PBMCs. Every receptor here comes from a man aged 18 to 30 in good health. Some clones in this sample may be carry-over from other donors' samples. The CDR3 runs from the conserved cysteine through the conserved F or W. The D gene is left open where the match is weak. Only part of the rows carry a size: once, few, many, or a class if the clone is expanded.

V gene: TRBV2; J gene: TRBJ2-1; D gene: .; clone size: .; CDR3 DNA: TGTGCCGGCTCAGGAGTGGCGGCCTACAATGAGCAGTTCTTC; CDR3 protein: CAGSGVAAYNEQFF
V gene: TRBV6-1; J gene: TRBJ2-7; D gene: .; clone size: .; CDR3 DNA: TGTGCCAGCAGGGACGGGATTGGGTACGAGCAGTACTTC; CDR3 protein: CASRDGIGYEQYF
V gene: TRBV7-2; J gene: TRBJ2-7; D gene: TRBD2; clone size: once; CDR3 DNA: TGTGCCAGCAGCTTACTAGCGGGAGGAAACGAGCAGTACTTC; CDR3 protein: CASSLLAGGNEQYF
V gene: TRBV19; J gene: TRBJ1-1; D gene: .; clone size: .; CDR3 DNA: TGTGCCAGTAACGGCAGGCCGAACACTGAAGCTTTCTTT; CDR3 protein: CASNGRPNTEAFF
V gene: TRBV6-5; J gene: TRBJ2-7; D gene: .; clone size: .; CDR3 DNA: TGTGCCAGCAGTTACTCTCGAGGCTCCTACGAGCAGTACTTC; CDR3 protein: CASSYSRGSYEQYF
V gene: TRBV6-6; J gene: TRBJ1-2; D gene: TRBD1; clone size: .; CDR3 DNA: TGTGCCAGCAGTCCTCCAGGACAGGCTCGGGGCTATGGCTACACCTTC; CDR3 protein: CASSPPGQARGYGYTF
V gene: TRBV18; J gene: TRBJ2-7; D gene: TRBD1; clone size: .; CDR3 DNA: TGTGCCAGCTCACCCGCCGGGACAGGGTCCTACGAGCAGTACTTC; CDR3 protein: CASSPAGTGSYEQYF
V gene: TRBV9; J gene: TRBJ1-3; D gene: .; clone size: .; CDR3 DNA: TGTGCCAGCAGCGTAGACGGATGGGGACCGGGAAACACCATATATTTT; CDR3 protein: CASSVDGWGPGNTIYF
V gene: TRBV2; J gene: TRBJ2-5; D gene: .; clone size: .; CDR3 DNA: TGTGCCAGCAGCCCTTCGGAGACCCAGTACTTC; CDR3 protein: CASSPSETQYF
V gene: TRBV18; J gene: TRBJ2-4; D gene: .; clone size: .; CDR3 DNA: TGTGCCAGCTCCAGAAGGCTAGCCAAAAACATTCAGTACTTC; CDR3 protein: CASSRRLAKNIQYF
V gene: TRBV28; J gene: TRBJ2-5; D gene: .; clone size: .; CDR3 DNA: TGTGCCAGCAGTTTAATTTTCGAAAAGACCCAGTACTTC; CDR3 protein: CASSLIFEKTQYF
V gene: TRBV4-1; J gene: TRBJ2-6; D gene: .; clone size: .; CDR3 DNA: TGCGCCAGCAGCCAAGCGACAAGTAGTGGGGCCAACGTCCTGACTTTC; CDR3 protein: CASSQATSSGANVLTF
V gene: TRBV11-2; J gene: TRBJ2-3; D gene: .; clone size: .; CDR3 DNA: TGTGCCAGCAGCCATACCCTGGGAACAGGGAGGACAGATACGCAGTATTTT; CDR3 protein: CASSHTLGTGRTDTQYF
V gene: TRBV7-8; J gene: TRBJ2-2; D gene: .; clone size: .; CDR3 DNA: TGTGCCAGCAGCTTATTCGACAGAGACAACACCGGGGAGCTGTTTTTT; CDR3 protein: CASSLFDRDNTGELFF
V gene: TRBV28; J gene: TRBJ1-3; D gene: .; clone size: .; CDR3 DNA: TGTGCCAGCAGCCTTACTCCCGGGACACCAGGAAACACCATATATTTT; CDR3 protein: CASSLTPGTPGNTIYF
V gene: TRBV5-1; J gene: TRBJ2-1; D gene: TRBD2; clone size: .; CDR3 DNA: TGCGCCAGCAGCTTGGACCTAGCGGGAGGATCGGAGCAGTTCTTC; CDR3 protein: CASSLDLAGGSEQFF